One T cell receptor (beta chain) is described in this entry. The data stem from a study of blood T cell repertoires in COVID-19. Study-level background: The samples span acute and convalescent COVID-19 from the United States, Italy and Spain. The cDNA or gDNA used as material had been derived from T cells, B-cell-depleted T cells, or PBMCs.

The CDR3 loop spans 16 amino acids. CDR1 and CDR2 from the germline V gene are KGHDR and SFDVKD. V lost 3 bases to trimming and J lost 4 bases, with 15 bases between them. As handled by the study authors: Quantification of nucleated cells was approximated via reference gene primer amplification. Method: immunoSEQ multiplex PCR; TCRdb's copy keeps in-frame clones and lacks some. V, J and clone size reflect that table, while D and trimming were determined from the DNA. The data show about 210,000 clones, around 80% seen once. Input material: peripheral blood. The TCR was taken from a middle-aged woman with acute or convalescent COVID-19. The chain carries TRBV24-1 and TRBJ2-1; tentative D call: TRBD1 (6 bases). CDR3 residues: CATSDPGTKYYNEQFF. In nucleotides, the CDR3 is TGTGCCACCAGTGATCCCGGGACAAAGTATTACAATGAGCAGTTCTTC.